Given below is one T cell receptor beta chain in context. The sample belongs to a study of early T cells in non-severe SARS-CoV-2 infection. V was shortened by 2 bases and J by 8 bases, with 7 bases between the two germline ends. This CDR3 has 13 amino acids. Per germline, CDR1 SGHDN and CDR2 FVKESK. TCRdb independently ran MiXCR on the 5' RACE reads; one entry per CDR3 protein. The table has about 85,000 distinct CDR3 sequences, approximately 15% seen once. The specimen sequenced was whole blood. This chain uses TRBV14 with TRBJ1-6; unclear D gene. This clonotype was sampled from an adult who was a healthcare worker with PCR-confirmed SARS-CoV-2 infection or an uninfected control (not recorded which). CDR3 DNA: TGTGCCAGCAGCCAATTGCCGGATTCACCCCTCCACTTT. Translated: CASSQLPDSPLHF.